Listed here are 9 T cell receptor beta chains from one sample, sequenced in a study of long-term antiretroviral therapy in people with HIV. Investigators performed immunoSEQ version v3.0 at survey level. Profiled with immunoSEQ multiplex PCR; TCRdb holds only in-frame clones, not every one. The sample carries 15,000 to 20,000 clones, around nine tenths recorded once. Sequencing used unsorted PBMCs, obtained 0.5 years after starting antiretroviral therapy. Receptors originate from a man aged 35 to 55 with HIV.

V and J are TRBV7-9 and TRBJ2-1; 12 bases are shared with TRBD2. In germline, CDR1 is SEHNR, CDR2 FQNEAQ (reference sequence). V was pared by 5 bases and J by 7 bases, with 6 bases of the junction left unmatched. This CDR3 has 15 amino acids. The CDR3 nucleotides read TGTGCCAGCAGCGAAGGACTAGCGGGACCAAATGAGCAGTTCTTC. Amino acid sequence: CASSEGLAGPNEQFF.

The chain has TRBV10-1 and TRBJ2-2; no reliable D call. Trimming took 2 bases from V and 1 from J, leaving 11 bases between them. Per germline, CDR1 WNHNN and CDR2 SYGVQD (reference sequence). This CDR3 has 16 residues. CDR3 bases: TGCGCCAGCAGTGAGATGGTAGCTTGGAACACCGGGGAGCTGTTTTTT. Translating gives CASSEMVAWNTGELFF.

As DNA, the CDR3 is TGTGCCAGCAGCTTGTGGCAGCCAAGCTCCTACGAGCAGTACTTC. As protein: CASSLWQPSSYEQYF. The V call is TRBV5-6, the J call TRBJ2-7; D is undetermined. The germline V and J ends were trimmed by 1 base and 0 bases, with 11 bases remaining between them. The germline V gene has CDR1 SGHDT and CDR2 YYEEEE. The CDR3 contains 15 residues.

This clone was seen a single time. The rearrangement joins TRBV7-9 to TRBJ2-5, with D perhaps matching TRBD2 (7 bases). V gave up 0 bases and J gave up 5 bases, with 10 bases separating them. CDR3 length: 14 amino acids. Germline CDR1 reads SEHNR; CDR2 reads FQNEAQ (reference sequence). The CDR3 protein is CASSLAGGQETQYF. The DNA for the CDR3 is TGTGCCAGCAGCTTAGCGGGGGGGCAGGAGACCCAGTACTTC.

This clone was observed a single time. The V call is TRBV19, the J call TRBJ1-1; D unclear. The CDR3 is 10 residues long. From germline, CDR1 is LNHDA and CDR2 SQIVND (reference sequence). Trimming cost V 7 bases and J 0 bases, with 0 bases left between them. CDR3 protein: CASMNTEAFF. CDR3 nucleotides: TGTGCCAGTATGAACACTGAAGCTTTCTTT.

The chain couples TRBV13 to TRBJ2-2, with D perhaps given as TRBD1 or TRBD2 (5 bases each). Trimming pared 5 bases from V and 1 base from J, leaving 14 bases between. This CDR3 is 16 amino acids long. CDR1 is PRHDT, CDR2 FYEKMQ, per germline (reference sequence). CDR3 amino acids: CASSIPGPRNTGELFF. The CDR3 bases are TGTGCCAGCAGCATCCCGGGACCGAGGAACACCGGGGAGCTGTTTTTT.

J is TRBJ1-5 and V is TRBV6-1; 9 bases fit TRBD1. There are 16 residues in the CDR3. CDR1 MNHNS and CDR2 SASEGT come from the germline V gene. Unmatched junction bases numbered 11, after V lost 4 bases and J lost 7 bases. CDR3 sequence (DNA): TGTGCCAGCAGTGCCCGGGACAGGGAAGGCGGCCAGCCCCAGCATTTT. Protein product: CASSARDREGGQPQHF.

This rearrangement joins TRBV14 to TRBJ1-3, with a weak D call TRBD1 (5 bases). The CDR3 contains 15 residues. Germline-derived CDR1 and CDR2 are SGHDN and FVKESK. Trimming pared 5 bases from V and 2 bases from J, leaving 13 bases between. CDR3 residues: CASSVIGTTGNTIYF. The CDR3 region has the DNA TGTGCCAGCAGCGTCATCGGGACCACTGGAAACACCATATATTTT. The full variable domain, with the rest looked up from reference TRBV14 and TRBJ1-3, is EAGVTQFPSHSVIEKGQTVTLRCDPISGHDNLYWYRRVMGKEIKFLLHFVKESKQDESGMPNNRFLAERTGGTYSTLKVQPAELEDSGVYFCASSVIGTTGNTIYFGEGSWLTVV.

The gene calls are TRBV20-1 and TRBJ2-1; D unresolved. The CDR3 extends over 10 amino acids. Trimming took 5 bases from V and 5 from J, leaving 4 bases between them. Germline V lookup: CDR1 DFQATT, CDR2 SNEGSKA (reference sequence). The CDR3, as DNA: TGCAGTGCTGACGACAATGAGCAGTTCTTC. Protein sequence: CSADDNEQFF.